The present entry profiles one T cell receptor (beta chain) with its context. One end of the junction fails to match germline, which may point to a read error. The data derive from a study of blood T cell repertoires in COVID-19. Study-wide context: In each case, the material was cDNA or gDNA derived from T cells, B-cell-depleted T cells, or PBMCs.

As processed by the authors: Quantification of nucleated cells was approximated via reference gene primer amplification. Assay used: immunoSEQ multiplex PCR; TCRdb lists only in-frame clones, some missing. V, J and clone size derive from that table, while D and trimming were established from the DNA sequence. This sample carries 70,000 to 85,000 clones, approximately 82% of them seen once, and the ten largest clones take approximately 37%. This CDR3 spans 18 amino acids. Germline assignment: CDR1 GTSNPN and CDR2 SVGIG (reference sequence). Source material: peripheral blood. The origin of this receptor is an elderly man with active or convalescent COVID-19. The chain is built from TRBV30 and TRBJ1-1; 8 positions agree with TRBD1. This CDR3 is CAWSELQGARTLNTEAFF. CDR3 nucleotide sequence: TGTGCCTGGAGCGAACTTCAGGGGGCCCGAACGTTGAATACTGAAGCTTTCTTT. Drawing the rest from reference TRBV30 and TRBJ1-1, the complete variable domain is SQTIHQWPATLVQPVGSPLSLECTVEGTSNPNLYWYRQAAGRGLQLLFYSVGIGQISSEVPQNLSASRPQDRQFILSSKKLLLSDSGFYLCAWSELQGARTLNTEAFFGQGTRLTVV.